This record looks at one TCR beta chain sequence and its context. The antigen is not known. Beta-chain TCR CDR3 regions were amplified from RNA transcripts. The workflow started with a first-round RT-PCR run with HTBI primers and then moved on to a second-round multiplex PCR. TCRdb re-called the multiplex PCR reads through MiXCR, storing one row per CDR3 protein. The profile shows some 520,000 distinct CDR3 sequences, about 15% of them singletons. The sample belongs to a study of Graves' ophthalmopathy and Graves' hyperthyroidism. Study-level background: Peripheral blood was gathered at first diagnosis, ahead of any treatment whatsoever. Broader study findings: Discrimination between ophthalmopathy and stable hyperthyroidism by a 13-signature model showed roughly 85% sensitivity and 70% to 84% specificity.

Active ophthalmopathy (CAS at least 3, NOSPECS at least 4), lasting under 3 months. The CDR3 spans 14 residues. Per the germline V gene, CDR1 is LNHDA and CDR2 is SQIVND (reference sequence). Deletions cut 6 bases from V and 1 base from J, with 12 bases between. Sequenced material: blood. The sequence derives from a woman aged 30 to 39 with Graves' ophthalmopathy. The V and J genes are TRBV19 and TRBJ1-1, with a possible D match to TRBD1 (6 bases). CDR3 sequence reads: CASRQGNSNTEAFF. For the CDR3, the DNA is TGTGCCAGTAGGCAGGGGAACTCGAACACTGAAGCTTTCTTT.